The sequence of this T cell receptor (beta chain) was determined in a study of molecular identifiers for immune sequencing clone quantification. Background on the study: Replicate RNA from roughly 21,000 or 96,000 naive CD8 T cells formed five aliquots; four were sequenced.

V trimming: 3 bases; J trimming: 8 bases; junction bases outside the gene matches: 13. The V gene's germline CDR1 is SGHTS and CDR2 YDEGEE. The CDR3 loop spans 15 amino acids. MiXCR was run by TCRdb on the PCR reads, yielding one entry per CDR3 protein. In the table there are more than 450,000 distinct CDR3 sequences, about a fifth of which are singletons. This clonotype has more than one count but fewer than ten. The clonotype originates from a human donor in good health. Some libraries in this study had Jurkat cell RNA spiked in. The sequencing input was naive CD8+ T cells from blood, with Jurkat cell RNA spiked in. Subset noted: FACS-sorted CD8+CD4-CCR7+CD45RA+ naive T cells. V and J are TRBV5-8 and TRBJ1-2; 7 bases match TRBD1. CDR3 DNA sequence: TGTGCCAGCAGCTGGACAGGCCGGGGACTCGACGGCTACACCTTC. It codes for CASSWTGRGLDGYTF. Full variable domain (remainder filled in from reference TRBV5-8 and TRBJ1-2): EAGVTQSPTHLIKTRGQQATLRCSPISGHTSVYWYQQALGLGLQFLLWYDEGEERNRGNFPPRFSGRQFPNYSSELNVNALELEDSALYLCASSWTGRGLDGYTFGSGTRLTVV.